These T cell receptor beta chains were read from a single sample in a study of T cells after yellow fever vaccination. TCRdb redid the calling of the 5' RACE reads with MiXCR, one entry per CDR3 protein. The data hold a few hundred thousand distinct CDR3 sequences, with approximately 10% observed a single time. This specimen consisted of PBMCs, obtained on the day of the first yellow fever vaccination. All receptors come from a man younger than 30 who received the YFV17D yellow fever vaccine. The CDR3 runs from the conserved cysteine through the conserved F or W. D genes are given only for firm matches. Size is stated for part of the rows, as once, few or many counts, or as a class when the clone is expanded.

clone_size,j_call,cdr3_length,d_call,v_call,cdr3_aa,cdr3_nt
many,TRBJ1-1,13,TRBD1,TRBV18,CASSDGQGAEAFF,TGTGCCAGCTCAGATGGACAGGGGGCTGAAGCTTTCTTT
.,TRBJ1-5,13,.,TRBV29-1,CSVIDSLRQPQHF,TGCAGCGTCATAGACAGCTTGAGACAGCCCCAGCATTTT
few,TRBJ2-1,17,TRBD1,TRBV9,CASSVSRQGLLNNEQFF,TGTGCCAGCAGCGTATCCCGACAGGGGCTGTTGAACAATGAGCAGTTCTTC
.,TRBJ1-1,13,TRBD1,TRBV3-1,CASSLQQGTEVFF,TGTGCCAGCAGCCTACAACAGGGGACTGAAGTTTTCTTT
few,TRBJ1-5,14,.,TRBV25-1,CASSELGERKAQHF,TGTGCCAGCAGTGAATTGGGGGAGCGAAAAGCCCAGCATTTT
few,TRBJ2-2,14,.,TRBV7-3,CASKTQGPTGELFF,TGTGCCAGCAAGACCCAGGGTCCCACCGGGGAGCTGTTTTTT
few,TRBJ1-6,15,.,TRBV6-1,CASSEEGSVNSPLHF,TGTGCCAGCAGTGAAGAGGGTTCGGTTAATTCACCCCTCCACTTT
.,TRBJ2-7,12,.,TRBV7-2,CASRPPGYEQYF,TGTGCCAGCAGACCGCCAGGATACGAGCAGTACTTC
.,TRBJ2-3,13,.,TRBV12-3/TRBV12-4,CASKLAGADTQYF,TGTGCCAGCAAGTTGGCAGGGGCAGATACGCAGTATTTT
.,TRBJ2-1,12,TRBD1,TRBV24-1,CATSDLDRGQFF,TGTGCCACCAGTGATTTGGACAGGGGGCAGTTCTTC
few,TRBJ1-2,15,.,TRBV4-1,CASSQVEFSPYGYTF,TGCGCCAGCAGCCAAGTCGAGTTCTCTCCCTATGGCTACACCTTC
.,TRBJ2-2,14,.,TRBV5-1,CASSLVGPTGELFF,TGCGCCAGCAGCTTGGTGGGTCCGACCGGGGAGCTGTTTTTT
.,TRBJ2-7,12,.,TRBV12-3/TRBV12-4,CASSQLGSEQYF,TGTGCCAGCAGCCAACTCGGCTCCGAGCAGTACTTC
few,TRBJ2-7,15,TRBD1,TRBV11-2,CASSLTTGADYEQYF,TGTGCCAGCAGCCTAACTACAGGGGCGGATTACGAGCAGTACTTC
.,TRBJ2-5,16,TRBD1,TRBV11-2,CASSPRGDRGFETQYF,TGTGCCAGCAGCCCGAGGGGGGACAGGGGATTTGAGACCCAGTACTTC
few,TRBJ2-7,11,.,TRBV29-1,CSVGDGFEQYF,TGCAGCGTAGGAGACGGGTTTGAGCAGTACTTC
.,TRBJ1-2,12,TRBD1,TRBV29-1,CSGGTAPLDYTF,TGCAGCGGCGGGACAGCACCCCTTGACTACACCTTC
few,TRBJ1-6,14,.,TRBV4-2,CASSGHPYNSPLHF,TGTGCCAGCAGCGGTCATCCCTATAATTCACCCCTCCACTTT
few,TRBJ2-3,17,.,TRBV7-9,CASSVKKGPQVWDTQYF,TGTGCCAGCAGCGTCAAAAAGGGGCCTCAGGTTTGGGATACGCAGTATTTT
few,TRBJ2-7,14,.,TRBV11-1,CASSFRQTPYEQYF,TGTGCCAGCAGTTTCCGACAGACGCCCTACGAGCAGTACTTC
.,TRBJ2-3,14,TRBD2,TRBV19,CRGSGGLGTDTQYF,TGCCGCGGTAGCGGGGGGCTTGGCACAGATACGCAGTATTTT
few,TRBJ2-5,15,.,TRBV4-1,CASSQGGVMQETQYF,TGCGCCAGCAGCCAAGGGGGAGTAATGCAAGAGACCCAGTACTTC
.,TRBJ2-7,12,.,TRBV7-2,CASSFTRYEQYF,TGTGCCAGCAGCTTCACACGGTACGAGCAGTACTTC
.,TRBJ2-5,13,.,TRBV13,CASSRGAGETQYF,TGTGCCAGCAGTCGGGGGGCCGGAGAGACCCAGTACTTC
.,TRBJ2-4,16,TRBD1,TRBV7-3,CASSPRGDRARSIQYF,TGTGCCAGCAGCCCCCGGGGAGACAGGGCGCGGAGCATTCAGTACTTC
.,TRBJ1-1,16,TRBD1,TRBV5-1,CASRLQVGGPNTEAFF,TGCGCCAGCCGACTGCAGGTAGGGGGCCCGAACACTGAAGCTTTCTTT
.,TRBJ2-3,15,.,TRBV12-3/TRBV12-4,CASQLWGGPTDTQYF,TGTGCCAGCCAACTTTGGGGGGGGCCGACAGATACGCAGTATTTT
.,TRBJ1-1,18,.,TRBV6-5,CASSTSPPGARMNTEAFF,TGTGCCAGCAGTACTAGCCCACCCGGGGCGAGAATGAACACTGAAGCTTTCTTT
many,TRBJ2-7,13,.,TRBV20-1,CSATPGPRYEQYF,TGCAGTGCTACTCCCGGGCCTCGTTACGAGCAGTACTTC
many,TRBJ1-1,12,.,TRBV29-1,CSGYRVRTEAFF,TGCAGCGGCTACAGGGTTAGGACTGAAGCTTTCTTT
.,TRBJ1-1,14,.,TRBV11-2,CASSLVGRDTEAFF,TGTGCCAGCAGCTTAGTAGGACGGGACACTGAAGCTTTCTTT
many,TRBJ2-1,16,.,TRBV18,CASSPPGTGSYNEQFF,TGTGCCAGCTCACCACCGGGGACGGGCTCCTACAATGAGCAGTTCTTC
few,TRBJ2-7,14,TRBD1,TRBV4-1,CASSQGFRGYEQYF,TGCGCCAGCAGCCAAGGTTTCAGGGGGTACGAGCAGTACTTC
few,TRBJ1-1,14,TRBD1,TRBV7-2,CASTLHRGNTEAFF,TGTGCCAGCACCCTTCACAGGGGGAACACTGAAGCTTTCTTT
few,TRBJ2-3,13,.,TRBV12-3/TRBV12-4,CASTSRSPDTQYF,TGTGCCAGCACCTCTAGGTCCCCAGATACGCAGTATTTT
.,TRBJ1-2,14,.,TRBV5-1,CASSLDGGRDGYTF,TGCGCCAGCAGCCTCGACGGGGGCAGAGATGGCTACACCTTC
few,TRBJ2-3,18,TRBD2,TRBV20-1,CSARATSGGLVAADTQYF,TGCAGTGCTAGGGCGACTAGCGGGGGTTTGGTGGCGGCAGATACGCAGTATTTT
.,TRBJ2-1,17,.,TRBV12-5,CASELWDNSLWGGEQFF,TGTGCTAGTGAGTTATGGGACAATTCGCTATGGGGCGGTGAGCAGTTCTTC
many,TRBJ2-7,17,TRBD1,TRBV4-1,CASSQGTVRDSIYEQYF,TGCGCCAGCAGCCAAGGTACAGTCCGGGACAGCATCTACGAGCAGTACTTC
.,TRBJ1-2,13,.,TRBV19,CASSIVGTYGYTF,TGTGCCAGTAGTATAGTCGGGACGTATGGCTACACCTTC
.,TRBJ2-3,14,.,TRBV27,CASSLFSSTDTQYF,TGTGCCAGCAGTTTATTTTCCAGCACAGATACGCAGTATTTT
few,TRBJ2-6,19,TRBD2,TRBV11-2,CASSLGTSGGAIWANVLTF,TGTGCCAGCAGCCTAGGGACTAGCGGGGGTGCTATCTGGGCCAACGTCCTGACTTTC
.,TRBJ2-4,16,TRBD1,TRBV7-2,CASSFGQGALKNIQYF,TGTGCCAGCAGCTTCGGACAGGGGGCGCTCAAAAACATTCAGTACTTC
.,TRBJ2-3,16,.,TRBV19,CASSNYREMGTDTQYF,TGTGCCAGTAGCAACTACAGGGAAATGGGCACAGATACGCAGTATTTT
few,TRBJ2-5,14,.,TRBV7-9,CASSSRRQPETQYF,TGTGCCAGCAGCTCCCGGAGGCAACCAGAGACCCAGTACTTC
.,TRBJ1-5,14,TRBD1,TRBV6-4,CASSETGAGQPQHF,TGTGCCAGCAGCGAGACAGGGGCGGGCCAGCCCCAGCATTTT
many,TRBJ2-5,13,.,TRBV20-1,CSAGPPGQETQYF,TGCAGTGCGGGACCTCCGGGCCAAGAGACCCAGTACTTC
few,TRBJ2-7,15,TRBD1,TRBV12-3/TRBV12-4,CASSLTGGVSYEQYF,TGTGCCAGCAGCTTGACAGGGGGCGTCTCCTACGAGCAGTACTTC
.,TRBJ2-1,20,TRBD2,TRBV11-1,CASRYIGLAGPISSYNEQFF,TGTGCCAGCAGATATATCGGACTAGCGGGTCCCATAAGCTCCTACAATGAGCAGTTCTTC
few,TRBJ2-5,13,.,TRBV29-1,CSVESPVLETQYF,TGCAGCGTTGAATCCCCCGTCCTCGAGACCCAGTACTTC
few,TRBJ2-5,15,.,TRBV6-5,CASSYPGLPQETQYF,TGTGCCAGCAGTTACCCGGGCCTCCCCCAAGAGACCCAGTACTTC
.,TRBJ2-1,17,.,TRBV4-3,CASSQGVDFDIHNEQFF,TGCGCCAGCAGCCAAGGGGTAGACTTCGATATACACAATGAGCAGTTCTTC
.,TRBJ1-6,13,.,TRBV7-2,CASGRDTNSPLHF,TGTGCCAGCGGGCGGGACACCAATTCACCCCTCCACTTT
few,TRBJ1-1,15,.,TRBV7-2,CASSPGEGRWTEAFF,TGTGCCAGCAGCCCTGGGGAGGGGCGGTGGACTGAAGCTTTCTTT
few,TRBJ1-6,17,.,TRBV3-1,CASSPGNRGTVNSPLHF,TGTGCCAGCAGCCCCGGTAATAGGGGCACAGTAAATTCACCCCTCCACTTT
few,TRBJ2-7,13,.,TRBV12-3/TRBV12-4,CASSFRGTGEQYF,TGTGCCAGCAGTTTCCGGGGGACCGGCGAGCAGTACTTC
.,TRBJ2-7,16,.,TRBV4-1,CASSQVAGTYSYEQYF,TGCGCCAGCAGCCAAGTTGCAGGAACTTATTCCTACGAGCAGTACTTC